This T cell receptor (beta chain) emerged from a study of OX40 agonist ivuxolimab in advanced cancers. Study as a whole: Ivuxolimab, which is an agonistic anti-OX40 (CD134) antibody, was administered to the patients. Dose-escalation patients had hepatocellular carcinoma, melanoma, renal cell or head and neck cancer.

Study-level results: No antigen was identified for the clonally expanded peripheral T cells.

The timepoints at which blood was sampled were baseline, cycle 4 day 1, and cycle 7 day 1. Assay used: immunoSEQ multiplex PCR; TCRdb lists only in-frame clones, some missing. This table has 45,000 to 60,000 clones, roughly 90% appearing once. Looked up from germline, CDR1 is MNHEY and CDR2 is SVGAGI. The CDR3 contains 15 residues. V shed 2 bases, J shed 4 bases, and the junction held 2 bases outside the gene matches. Comment on this clone: Antigen specificity is unknown.

Sample: CD4+ or CD8+ T cells sorted from blood, taken in a trial of the OX40 agonist ivuxolimab. The clonotype comes from an adult with an advanced solid tumor such as melanoma, head and neck, liver or kidney cancer. J is TRBJ1-5 and V is TRBV6-5; 10 positions match TRBD1. CDR3 coding DNA: TGTGCCAGCAGTTACCCGGACAGGGGGAATCAGCCCCAGCATTTT. Encoded protein: CASSYPDRGNQPQHF.